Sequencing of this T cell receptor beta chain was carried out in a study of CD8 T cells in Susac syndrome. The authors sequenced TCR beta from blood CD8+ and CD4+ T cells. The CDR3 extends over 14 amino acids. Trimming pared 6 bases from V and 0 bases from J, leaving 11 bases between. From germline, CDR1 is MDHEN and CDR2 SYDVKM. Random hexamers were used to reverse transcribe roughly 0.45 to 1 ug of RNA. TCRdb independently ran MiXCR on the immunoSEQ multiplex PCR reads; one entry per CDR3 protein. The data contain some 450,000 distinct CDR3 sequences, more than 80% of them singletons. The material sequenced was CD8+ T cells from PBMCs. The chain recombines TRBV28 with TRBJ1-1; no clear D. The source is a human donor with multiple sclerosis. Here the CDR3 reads CASRLSELNTEAFF. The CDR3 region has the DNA TGTGCCAGCAGGCTATCGGAGCTGAACACTGAAGCTTTCTTT.